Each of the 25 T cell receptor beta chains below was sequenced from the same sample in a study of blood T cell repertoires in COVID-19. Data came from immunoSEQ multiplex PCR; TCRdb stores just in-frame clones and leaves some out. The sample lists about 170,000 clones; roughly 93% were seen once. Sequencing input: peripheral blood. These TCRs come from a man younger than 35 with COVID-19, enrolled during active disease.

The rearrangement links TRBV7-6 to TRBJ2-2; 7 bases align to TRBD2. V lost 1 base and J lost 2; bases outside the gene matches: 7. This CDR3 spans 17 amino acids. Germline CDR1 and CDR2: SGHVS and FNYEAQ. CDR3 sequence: CASSLEGSGYNTGELFF. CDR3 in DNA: TGTGCCAGCAGCTTAGAGGGTAGCGGGTATAACACCGGGGAGCTGTTTTTT.

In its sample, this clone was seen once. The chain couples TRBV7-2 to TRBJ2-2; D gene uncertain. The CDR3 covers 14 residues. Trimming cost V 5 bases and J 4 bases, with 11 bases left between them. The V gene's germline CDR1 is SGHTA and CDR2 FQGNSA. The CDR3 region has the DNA TGTGCCAGCAGCCCCATTGTAGTCACCGGGGAGCTGTTTTTT. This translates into CASSPIVVTGELFF.

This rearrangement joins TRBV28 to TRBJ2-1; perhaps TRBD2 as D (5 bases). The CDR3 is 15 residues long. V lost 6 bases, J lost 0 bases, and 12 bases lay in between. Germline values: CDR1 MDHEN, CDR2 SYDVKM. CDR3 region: CASRLGRGSYNEQFF. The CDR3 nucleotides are TGTGCCAGCAGGCTAGGCCGGGGCTCCTACAATGAGCAGTTCTTC.

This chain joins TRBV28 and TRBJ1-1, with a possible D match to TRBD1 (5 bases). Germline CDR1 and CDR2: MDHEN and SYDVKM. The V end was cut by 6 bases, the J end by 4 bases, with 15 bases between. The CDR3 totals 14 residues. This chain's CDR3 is CASRKPWGGTEAFF. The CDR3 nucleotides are TGTGCCAGCAGGAAGCCTTGGGGGGGCACTGAAGCTTTCTTT.

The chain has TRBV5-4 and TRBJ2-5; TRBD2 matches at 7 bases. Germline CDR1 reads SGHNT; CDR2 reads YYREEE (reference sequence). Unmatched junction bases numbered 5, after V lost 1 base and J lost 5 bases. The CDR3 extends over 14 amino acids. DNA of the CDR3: TGTGCCAGCAGCTTGACGGACGGGGGGGAGACCCAGTACTTC. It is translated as CASSLTDGGETQYF.

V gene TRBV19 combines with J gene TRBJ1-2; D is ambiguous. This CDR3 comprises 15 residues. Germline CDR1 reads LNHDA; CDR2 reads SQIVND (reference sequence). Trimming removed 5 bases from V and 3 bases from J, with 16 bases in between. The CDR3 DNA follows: TGTGCCAGTAGTGTCAAAGTACAGTCTGACTATGGCTACACCTTC. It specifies CASSVKVQSDYGYTF.

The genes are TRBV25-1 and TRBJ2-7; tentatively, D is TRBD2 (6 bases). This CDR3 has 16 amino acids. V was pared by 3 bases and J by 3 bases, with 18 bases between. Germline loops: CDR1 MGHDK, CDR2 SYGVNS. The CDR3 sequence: CASSDPGAGRNYEQYF. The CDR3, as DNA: TGTGCCAGCAGTGACCCTGGAGCGGGCCGAAACTACGAGCAGTACTTC.

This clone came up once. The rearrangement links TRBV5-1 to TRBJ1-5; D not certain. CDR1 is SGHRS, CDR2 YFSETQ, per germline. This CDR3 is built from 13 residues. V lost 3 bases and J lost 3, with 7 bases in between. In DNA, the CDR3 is TGCGCCAGCAGCTACAGCTCCAATCAGCCCCAGCATTTT. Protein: CASSYSSNQPQHF.

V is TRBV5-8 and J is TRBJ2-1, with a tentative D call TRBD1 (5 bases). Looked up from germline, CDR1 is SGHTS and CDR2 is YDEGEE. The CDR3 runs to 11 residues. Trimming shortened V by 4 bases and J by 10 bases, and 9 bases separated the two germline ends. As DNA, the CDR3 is TGTGCCAGCAGCGGGGCCTTAGAGCAGTTCTTC. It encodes CASSGALEQFF.

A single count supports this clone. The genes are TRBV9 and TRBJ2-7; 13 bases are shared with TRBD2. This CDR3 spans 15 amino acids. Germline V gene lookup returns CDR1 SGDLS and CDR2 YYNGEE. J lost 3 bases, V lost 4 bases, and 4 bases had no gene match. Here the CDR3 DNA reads TGTGCCAGCAGCCCGGGACTAGCGGGAAACTACGAGCAGTACTTC. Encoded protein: CASSPGLAGNYEQYF.

The CDR3 loop is CASSPPTSSSYNEQFF. DNA of the CDR3: TGTGCCAGTAGCCCCCCGACTAGTAGCTCCTACAATGAGCAGTTCTTC. The J gene is TRBJ2-1, the V gene TRBV19, with D possibly being TRBD2 (6 bases). V was trimmed by 6 bases and J by 0 bases, leaving 15 bases between them. The CDR3 loop spans 16 amino acids. CDR1 is LNHDA and CDR2 is SQIVND in the germline V gene (reference sequence). Using reference TRBV19 and TRBJ2-1 for the parts outside the CDR3, the full variable domain is DGGITQSPKYLFRKEGQNVTLSCEQNLNHDAMYWYRQDPGQGLRLIYYSQIVNDFQKGDIAEGYSVSREKKESFPLTVTSAQKNPTAFYLCASSPPTSSSYNEQFFGPGTRLTVL.

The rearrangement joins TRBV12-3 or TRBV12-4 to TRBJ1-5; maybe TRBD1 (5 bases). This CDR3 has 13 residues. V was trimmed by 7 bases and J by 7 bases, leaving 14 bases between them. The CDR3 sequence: CASTWGGSQPQHF. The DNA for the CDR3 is TGTGCCAGCACCTGGGGGGGATCCCAGCCCCAGCATTTT.

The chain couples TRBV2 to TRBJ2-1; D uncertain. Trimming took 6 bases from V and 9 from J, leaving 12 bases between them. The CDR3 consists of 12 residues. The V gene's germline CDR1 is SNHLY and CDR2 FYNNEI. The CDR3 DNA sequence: TGTGCCAGCAGCCCCCCGAGTAGTGAGCAGTTCTTC. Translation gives CASSPPSSEQFF.

CDR3 sequence: CASSFSAENEQFF. In DNA, the CDR3 is TGTGCCAGCAGTTTCTCCGCCGAGAATGAGCAGTTCTTC. The rearrangement links TRBV27 to TRBJ2-1; D not resolved. V was cut by 3 bases and J by 7 bases, with 10 bases left in between. The CDR3 is 13 amino acids. Germline CDR1 reads MNHEY; CDR2 reads SMNVEV (reference sequence).

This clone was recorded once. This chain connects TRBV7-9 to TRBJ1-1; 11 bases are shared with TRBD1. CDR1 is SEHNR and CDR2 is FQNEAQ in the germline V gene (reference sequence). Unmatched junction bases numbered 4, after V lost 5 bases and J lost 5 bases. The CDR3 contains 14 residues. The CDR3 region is CASSKGQGATEAFF. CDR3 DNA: TGTGCCAGCAGCAAAGGACAGGGGGCTACTGAAGCTTTCTTT.

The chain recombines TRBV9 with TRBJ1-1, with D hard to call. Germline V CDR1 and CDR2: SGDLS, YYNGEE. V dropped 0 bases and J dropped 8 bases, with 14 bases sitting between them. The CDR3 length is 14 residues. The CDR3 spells CASSVAGGIGEAFF. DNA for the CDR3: TGTGCCAGCAGCGTAGCGGGAGGGATAGGGGAAGCTTTCTTT.

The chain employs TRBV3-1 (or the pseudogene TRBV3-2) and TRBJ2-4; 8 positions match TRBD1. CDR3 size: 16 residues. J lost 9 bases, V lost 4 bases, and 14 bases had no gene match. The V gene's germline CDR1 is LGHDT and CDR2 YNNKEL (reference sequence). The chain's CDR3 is CASSPSGGASIGIQYF. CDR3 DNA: TGTGCCAGCAGCCCGTCAGGGGGCGCATCTATTGGCATTCAGTACTTC.

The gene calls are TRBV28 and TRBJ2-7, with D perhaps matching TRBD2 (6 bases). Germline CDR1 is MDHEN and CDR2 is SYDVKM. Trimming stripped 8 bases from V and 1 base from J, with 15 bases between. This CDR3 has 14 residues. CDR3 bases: TGTGCCAGCCAATACCCGGGACTTTCCTACGAGCAGTACTTC. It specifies CASQYPGLSYEQYF.

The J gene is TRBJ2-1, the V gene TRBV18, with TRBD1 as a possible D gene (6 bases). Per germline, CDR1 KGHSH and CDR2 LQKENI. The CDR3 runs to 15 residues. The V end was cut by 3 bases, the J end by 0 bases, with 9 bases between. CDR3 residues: CASSPGQSSYNEQFF. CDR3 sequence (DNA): TGTGCCAGCTCACCGGGACAAAGCTCCTACAATGAGCAGTTCTTC.

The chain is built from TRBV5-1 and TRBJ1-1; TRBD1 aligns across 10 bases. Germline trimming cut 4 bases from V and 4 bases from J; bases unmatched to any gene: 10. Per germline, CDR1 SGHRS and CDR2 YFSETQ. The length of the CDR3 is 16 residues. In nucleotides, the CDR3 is TGCGCCAGCAGCACGGTGGGACAGGGGCTGGGCACTGAAGCTTTCTTT. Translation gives CASSTVGQGLGTEAFF.

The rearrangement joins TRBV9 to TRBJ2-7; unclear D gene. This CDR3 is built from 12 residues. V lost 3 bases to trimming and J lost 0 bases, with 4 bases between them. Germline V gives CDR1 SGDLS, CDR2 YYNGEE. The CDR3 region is CASSASSYEQYF. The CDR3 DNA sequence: TGTGCCAGCAGCGCCAGCTCCTACGAGCAGTACTTC.

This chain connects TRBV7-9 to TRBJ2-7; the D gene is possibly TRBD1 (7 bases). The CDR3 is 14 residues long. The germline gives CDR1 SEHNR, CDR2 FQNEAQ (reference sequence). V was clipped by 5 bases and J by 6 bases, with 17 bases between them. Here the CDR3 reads CASSPGGDRVEQYF. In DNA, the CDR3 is TGTGCCAGCAGCCCCGGGGGCGACAGGGTCGAGCAGTACTTC. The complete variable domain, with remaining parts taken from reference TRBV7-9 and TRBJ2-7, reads DTGVSQNPRHKITKRGQNVTFRCDPISEHNRLYWYRQTLGQGPEFLTYFQNEAQLEKSRLLSDRFSAERPKGSFSTLEIQRTEQGDSAMYLCASSPGGDRVEQYFGPGTRLTVT.

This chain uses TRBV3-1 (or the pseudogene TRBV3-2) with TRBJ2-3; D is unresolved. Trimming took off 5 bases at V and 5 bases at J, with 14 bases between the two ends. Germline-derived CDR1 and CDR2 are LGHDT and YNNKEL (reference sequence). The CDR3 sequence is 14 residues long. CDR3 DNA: TGTGCCAGCAGCTACCTGAAGGAGAGAGATACGCAGTATTTT. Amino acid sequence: CASSYLKERDTQYF.

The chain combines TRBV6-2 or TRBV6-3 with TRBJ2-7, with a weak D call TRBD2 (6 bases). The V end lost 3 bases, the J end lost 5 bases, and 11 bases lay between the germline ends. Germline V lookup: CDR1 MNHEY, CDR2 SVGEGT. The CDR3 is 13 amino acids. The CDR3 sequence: CASSYRGGDEQYF. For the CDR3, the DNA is TGTGCCAGCAGTTATCGGGGCGGGGACGAGCAGTACTTC.

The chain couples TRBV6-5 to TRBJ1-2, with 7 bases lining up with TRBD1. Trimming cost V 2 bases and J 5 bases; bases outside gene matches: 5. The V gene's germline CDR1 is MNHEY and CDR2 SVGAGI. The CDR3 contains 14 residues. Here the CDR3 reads CASSYRTGLYGYTF. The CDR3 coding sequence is TGTGCCAGCAGTTACCGGACAGGCCTTTATGGCTACACCTTC.